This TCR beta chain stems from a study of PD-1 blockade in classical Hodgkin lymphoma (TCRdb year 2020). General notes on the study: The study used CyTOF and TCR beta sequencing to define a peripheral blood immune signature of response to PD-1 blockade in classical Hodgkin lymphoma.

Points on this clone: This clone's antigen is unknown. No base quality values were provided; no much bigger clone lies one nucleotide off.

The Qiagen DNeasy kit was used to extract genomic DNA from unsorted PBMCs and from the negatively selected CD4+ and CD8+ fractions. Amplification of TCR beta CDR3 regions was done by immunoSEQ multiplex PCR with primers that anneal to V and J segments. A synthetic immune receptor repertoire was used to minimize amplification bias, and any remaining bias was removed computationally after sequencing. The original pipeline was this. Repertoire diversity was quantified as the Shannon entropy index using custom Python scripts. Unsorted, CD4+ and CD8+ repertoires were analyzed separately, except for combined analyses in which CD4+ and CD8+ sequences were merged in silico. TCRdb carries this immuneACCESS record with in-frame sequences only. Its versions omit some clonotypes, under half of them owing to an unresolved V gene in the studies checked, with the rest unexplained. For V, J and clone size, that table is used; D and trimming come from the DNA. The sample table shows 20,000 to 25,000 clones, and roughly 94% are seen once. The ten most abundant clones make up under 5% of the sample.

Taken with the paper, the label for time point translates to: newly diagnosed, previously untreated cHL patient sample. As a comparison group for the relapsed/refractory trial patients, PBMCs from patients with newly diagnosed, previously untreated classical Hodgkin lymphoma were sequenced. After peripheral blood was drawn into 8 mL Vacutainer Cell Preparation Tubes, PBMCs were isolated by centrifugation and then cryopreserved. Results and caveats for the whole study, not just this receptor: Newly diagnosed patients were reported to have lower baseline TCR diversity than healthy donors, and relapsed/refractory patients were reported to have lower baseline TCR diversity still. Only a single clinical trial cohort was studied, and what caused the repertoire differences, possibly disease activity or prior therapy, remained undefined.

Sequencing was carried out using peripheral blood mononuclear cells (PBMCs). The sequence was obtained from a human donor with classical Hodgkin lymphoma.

The CDR3 loop reads CSAQWTEAFF. Here is the DNA: TGCAGCGCTCAATGGACTGAAGCTTTCTTT. The V and J segments used are TRBV29-1 and TRBJ1-1; no D gene call is confident. V was cut back by 7 bases and J by 5 bases, leaving a gap of 8 bases between them. The CDR3 runs 10 residues from the cysteine to the phenylalanine. Only the CDR3 region is kept as DNA, spanning 30 bases read in frame from base 1. The germline V gene sets CDR1 to SQVTM and CDR2 to ANQGSEA. Where the CDR3 stops, the reference TRBV29-1 and TRBJ1-1 genes take over; the full variable domain is SAVISQKPSRDICQRGTSLTIQCQVDSQVTMMFWYRQQPGQSLTLIATANQGSEATYESGFVIDKFPISRPNLTFSTLTVSNMSPEDSSIYLCSAQWTEAFFGQGTRLTVV.